Below, 10 T cell receptor beta chains from the same sample are listed, as sequenced in a study of blood T cell repertoires in COVID-19. The assay was immunoSEQ multiplex PCR, and TCRdb's table has in-frame clones only and misses some. The sample records 150,000 to 200,000 clones, 70% to 90% being singletons. Sequences were obtained from peripheral blood. All receptors come from a man in his forties or fifties with active or convalescent COVID-19.

The sample holds one count of this clone. The chain recombines TRBV19 with TRBJ2-1, with TRBD1 matching 12 bases. Per the germline V gene, CDR1 is LNHDA and CDR2 is SQIVND (reference sequence). Trimming removed 7 bases from V and 6 bases from J; junction bases left unmatched: 10. The CDR3 sequence is 16 residues long. The CDR3 protein is CASTPAGQGASNEQFF. DNA of the CDR3: TGTGCCAGTACTCCTGCGGGACAGGGGGCAAGCAATGAGCAGTTCTTC.

J is TRBJ1-5 and V is TRBV10-1; no definite D call. The germline V and J ends were trimmed by 5 bases and 4 bases, with 6 bases remaining between them. Germline V gene sequence: CDR1 WNHNN, CDR2 SYGVQD (reference sequence). The CDR3 runs to 12 residues. The CDR3 protein is CASSRTNQPQHF. DNA of the CDR3: TGCGCCAGCAGTCGCACAAATCAGCCCCAGCATTTT.

The chain uses TRBV19 and TRBJ1-5; 7 nucleotides line up with TRBD1. From germline, CDR1 is LNHDA and CDR2 SQIVND (reference sequence). This CDR3 region has 15 residues. The J segment lost 6 bases and the V segment lost 7 bases, leaving 12 bases of the junction unmatched. The DNA of the CDR3 is TGTGCCAGTAACTATTACGAGGGGGCCCGTCAGCCCCAGCATTTT. Residues: CASNYYEGARQPQHF.

This sequence joins TRBV5-4 and TRBJ2-7; TRBD1 matches 8 bases. V was clipped by 10 bases and J by 2 bases; unmatched bases: 5. The CDR3 contains 12 residues. Per germline, CDR1 SGHNT and CDR2 YYREEE (reference sequence). CDR3 sequence: CAFRTGPYEQYF. In nucleotides, the CDR3 is TGTGCCTTTAGGACAGGGCCCTACGAGCAGTACTTC.

The chain uses TRBV12-3 or TRBV12-4 and TRBJ2-1, with D perhaps matching TRBD1 (5 bases). Trimming stripped 8 bases from V and 14 bases from J, with 19 bases between. The CDR3 extends over 12 amino acids. In DNA form, the CDR3 reads TGTGCCAGCGTCCAGGGCAAGGAGTCTAAGTTCTTC. Amino acids: CASVQGKESKFF.

V usage is TRBV14 and J usage is TRBJ2-7; D ambiguous. The germline CDR1 and CDR2 sequences are SGHDN and FVKESK. CDR3 length: 11 residues. Trimming removed 3 bases from V and 2 bases from J, with 2 bases in between. CDR3 nucleotide sequence: TGTGCCAGCAGCCACACCTACGAGCAGTACTTC. Translated: CASSHTYEQYF.

V usage is TRBV7-2 and J usage is TRBJ1-5, with a tentative D call TRBD1 (6 bases). CDR3 length: 14 residues. Germline V gene data show CDR1 as SGHTA and CDR2 as FQGNSA. V gave up 4 bases and J gave up 2 bases, with 9 bases separating them. Written as DNA, the CDR3 is TGTGCCAGCAGCTACAGACAGGGCAATCAGCCCCAGCATTTT. The encoded protein is CASSYRQGNQPQHF. The whole variable domain, remainder taken from reference TRBV7-2 and TRBJ1-5, is GAGVSQSPSNKVTEKGKDVELRCDPISGHTALYWYRQSLGQGLEFLIYFQGNSAPDKSGLPSDRFSAERTGGSVSTLTIQRTQQEDSAVYLCASSYRQGNQPQHFGDGTRLSIL.

This chain links TRBV18 with TRBJ2-3, with D possibly matching TRBD1 (5 bases). The CDR3 consists of 15 residues. Germline V CDR1 and CDR2: KGHSH, LQKENI. Trimming cost V 6 bases and J 0 bases, with 13 bases left between them. In DNA form, the CDR3 reads TGTGCCAGCTCCCTTCCCAGGGTGAGCACAGATACGCAGTATTTT. Protein product: CASSLPRVSTDTQYF.

This chain links TRBV10-1 with TRBJ2-1; the match to TRBD1 covers 8 bases. Germline V lookup: CDR1 WNHNN, CDR2 SYGVQD (reference sequence). V lost 2 bases to trimming and J lost 5 bases; unmatched junction nucleotides: 8. This CDR3 is built from 16 residues. The CDR3, as DNA: TGCGCCAGCAGTGAGGACGGACAGGGACGAAACAATGAGCAGTTCTTC. This sequence encodes CASSEDGQGRNNEQFF.

This rearrangement joins TRBV28 to TRBJ2-7, with TRBD2 matching over 12 bases. Germline V CDR1 and CDR2: MDHEN, SYDVKM. The CDR3 sequence is 15 residues long. Trimming removed 5 bases from V and 2 bases from J; junction bases left unmatched: 4. The CDR3 loop is CASSPLAGGAYEQYF. CDR3 DNA sequence: TGTGCCAGCAGTCCCCTAGCGGGGGGGGCCTACGAGCAGTACTTC.